Reported below is one T cell receptor beta chain. Its antigen is unknown. Per-base quality was not reported, and no clone a single base away is much larger than it. TCRbeta CDR3 regions were amplified from genomic DNA by means of the immunoSEQ Assay, a bias-controlled multiplex PCR. The published analysis was carried out like this. The number of nucleated cells in each sample was estimated by amplification of reference gene primers within the assay. To quantify the absolute abundance of each unique TCRbeta CDR3 rearrangement, sequence reads were collapsed and filtered. For each sample, productive Simpson clonality was calculated as the square root of Simpson's diversity index over productive rearrangements. The immuneACCESS repertoire file appears here via TCRdb, limited to in-frame rearrangements. These files lack a portion of the clones; in checked studies, under half of the deficit traces to unresolved V genes, and the cause of the others is not known. For V, J and clone size, that table is used; D and trimming come from the DNA. Here the sample has more than 95,000 clones; 90% occur a single time. Together, the top ten hold 1.5% to 2% of the sample.

This specimen belongs to a study of blood T cell repertoires in COVID-19 (dated by TCRdb to 2018 to 2021). About the study as a whole: Samples covering the acute and convalescent phases of COVID-19 were provided by collaborators in the United States, Italy and Spain. Where available, HLA class I and class II types were obtained from metadata supplied by the sample provider rather than from assay-based typing. Samples came from the ongoing ImmuneRACE study (first 160 participants) plus 1,254 subjects from 6 global collaborators. The dataset comprised deeply sampled blood TCRbeta repertoires from subjects exposed to, actively infected with, or recovered from COVID-19. The repertoires were made available in a free public database intended to serve as a resource for research on the immune response to SARS-CoV-2. The prospective study material was composed of cDNA or gDNA derived from T cells, B-cell-depleted T cells, or PBMCs. Nearly every sample came with metadata listing a de-identified subject ID, COVID-19 status, age in years and sex.

Each collaborating institution followed its own protocols to collect whole blood in K2EDTA tubes. For TCRbeta analysis, collaborator samples were shipped as frozen whole blood, as isolated PBMCs, or as DNA extracted from either sample type. Summary of the overall study and its limitations: Clinical and demographic metadata were provided uncurated, with the amount varying by source and participant.

V loses 1 base at its end and J loses 2 bases; junction bases beyond the gene matches: 7. CDR1 SGHVS and CDR2 FNYEAQ were looked up in the germline V gene. Inclusive of the bounding cysteine and phenylalanine, the CDR3 is 17 residues long. Just the 51-base CDR3 DNA is kept, in frame starting at base 1. Sequences were obtained from peripheral blood. This clonotype was obtained from a human donor with active COVID-19. The donor label of this sample is uncertain. The chain couples TRBV7-6 to TRBJ2-3; 9 of the junction bases match TRBD2. The CDR3 has the sequence CASSLGASGVATDTQYF. The DNA sequence is TGTGCCAGCAGCTTAGGGGCTAGCGGGGTGGCCACAGATACGCAGTATTTT.